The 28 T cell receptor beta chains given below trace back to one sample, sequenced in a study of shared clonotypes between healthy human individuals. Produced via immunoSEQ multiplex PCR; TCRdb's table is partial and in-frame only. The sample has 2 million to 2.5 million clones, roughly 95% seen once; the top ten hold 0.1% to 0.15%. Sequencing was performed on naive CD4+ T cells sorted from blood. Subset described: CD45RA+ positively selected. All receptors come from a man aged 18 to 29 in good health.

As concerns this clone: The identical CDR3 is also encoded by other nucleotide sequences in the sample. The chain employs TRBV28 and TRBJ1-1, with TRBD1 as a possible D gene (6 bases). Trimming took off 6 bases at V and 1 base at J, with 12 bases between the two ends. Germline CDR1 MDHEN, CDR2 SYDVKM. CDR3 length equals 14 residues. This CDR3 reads CASSLPDRNTEAFF. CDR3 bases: TGTGCCAGCAGCCTCCCGGACAGGAACACTGAAGCTTTCTTT.

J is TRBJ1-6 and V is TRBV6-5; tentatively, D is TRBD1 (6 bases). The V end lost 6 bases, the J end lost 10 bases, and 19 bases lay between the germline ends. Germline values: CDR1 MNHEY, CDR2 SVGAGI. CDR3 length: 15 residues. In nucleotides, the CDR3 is TGTGCCAGCAGCCCACAGGGAAGGTCGAGGTCACCCCTCCACTTT. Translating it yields CASSPQGRSRSPLHF.

CDR3 DNA sequence: TGTGCCTGGAGTGCCGGGACAGGCATGGGATCAGGCGAGCAGTACTTC. Residues: CAWSAGTGMGSGEQYF. The V call is TRBV30, the J call TRBJ2-7, with TRBD1 matching 8 bases. The junction had 14 bases not matched to a gene; V was cut back by 1 base and J by 6 bases. This CDR3 region has 16 residues. In germline, CDR1 is GTSNPN, CDR2 SVGIG (reference sequence).

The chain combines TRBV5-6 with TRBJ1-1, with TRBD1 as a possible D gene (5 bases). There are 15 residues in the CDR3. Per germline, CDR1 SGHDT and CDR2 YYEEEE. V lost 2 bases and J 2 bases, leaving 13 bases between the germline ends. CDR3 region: CASSFAGTANTEAFF. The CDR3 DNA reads TGTGCCAGCAGCTTCGCCGGGACGGCCAACACTGAAGCTTTCTTT.

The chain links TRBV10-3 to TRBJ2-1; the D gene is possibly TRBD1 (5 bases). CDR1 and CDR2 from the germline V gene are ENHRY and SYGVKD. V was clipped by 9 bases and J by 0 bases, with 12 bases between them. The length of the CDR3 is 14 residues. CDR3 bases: TGTGCCATAAGGGGTGAAAGCTCCTACAATGAGCAGTTCTTC. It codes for CAIRGESSYNEQFF.

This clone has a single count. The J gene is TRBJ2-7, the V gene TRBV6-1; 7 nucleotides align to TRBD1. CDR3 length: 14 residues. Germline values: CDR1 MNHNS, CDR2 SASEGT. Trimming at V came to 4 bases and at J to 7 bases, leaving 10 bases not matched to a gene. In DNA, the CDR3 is TGTGCCAGCAGTGGGACTTGGACAGGACGGGAGCAGTACTTC. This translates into CASSGTWTGREQYF.

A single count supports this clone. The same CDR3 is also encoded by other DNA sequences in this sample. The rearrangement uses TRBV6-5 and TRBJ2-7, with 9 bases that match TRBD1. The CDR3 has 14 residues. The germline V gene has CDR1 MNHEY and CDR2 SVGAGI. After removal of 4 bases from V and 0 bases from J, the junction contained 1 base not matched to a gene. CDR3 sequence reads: CASSLDRGSYEQYF. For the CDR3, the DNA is TGTGCCAGCAGTTTGGACAGGGGCTCCTACGAGCAGTACTTC.

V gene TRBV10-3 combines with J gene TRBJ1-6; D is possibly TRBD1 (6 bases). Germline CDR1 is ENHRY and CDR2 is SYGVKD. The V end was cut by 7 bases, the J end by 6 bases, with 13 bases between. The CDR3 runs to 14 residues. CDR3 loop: CAITSGGGNSPLHF. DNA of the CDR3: TGTGCCATCACTTCGGGGGGCGGTAATTCACCCCTCCACTTT.

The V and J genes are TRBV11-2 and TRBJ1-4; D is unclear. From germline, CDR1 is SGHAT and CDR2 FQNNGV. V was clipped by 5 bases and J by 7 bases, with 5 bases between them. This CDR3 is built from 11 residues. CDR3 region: CASSRTEKLFF. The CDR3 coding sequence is TGTGCCAGCAGCAGGACTGAAAAACTGTTTTTT.

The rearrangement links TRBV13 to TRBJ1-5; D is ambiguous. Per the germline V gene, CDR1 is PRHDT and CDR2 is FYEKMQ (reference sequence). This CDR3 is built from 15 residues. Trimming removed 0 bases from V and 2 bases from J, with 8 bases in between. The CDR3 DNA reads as TGTGCCAGCAGCTTAGGTGTTTATGGCAATCAGCCCCAGCATTTT. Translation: CASSLGVYGNQPQHF.

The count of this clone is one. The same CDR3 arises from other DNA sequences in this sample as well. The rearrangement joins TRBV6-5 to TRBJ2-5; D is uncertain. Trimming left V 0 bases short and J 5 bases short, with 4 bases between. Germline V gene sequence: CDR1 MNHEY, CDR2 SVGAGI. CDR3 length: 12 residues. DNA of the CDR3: TGTGCCAGCAGTTACTCACGGGAGACCCAGTACTTC. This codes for CASSYSRETQYF.

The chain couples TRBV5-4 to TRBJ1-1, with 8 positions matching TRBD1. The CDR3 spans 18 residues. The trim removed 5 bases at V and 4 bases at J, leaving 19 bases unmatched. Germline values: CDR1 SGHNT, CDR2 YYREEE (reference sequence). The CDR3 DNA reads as TGTGCCAGCAGGGGGTATCGAGGACAGGGTATGCAAGGCACTGAAGCTTTCTTT. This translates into CASRGYRGQGMQGTEAFF.

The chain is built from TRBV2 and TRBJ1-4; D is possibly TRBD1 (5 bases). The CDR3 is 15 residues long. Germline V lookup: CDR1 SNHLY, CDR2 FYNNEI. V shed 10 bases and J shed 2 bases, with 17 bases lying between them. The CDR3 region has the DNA TGTGCCATCAAGACAGAGGCCCTGACTAATGAAAAACTGTTTTTT. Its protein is CAIKTEALTNEKLFF.

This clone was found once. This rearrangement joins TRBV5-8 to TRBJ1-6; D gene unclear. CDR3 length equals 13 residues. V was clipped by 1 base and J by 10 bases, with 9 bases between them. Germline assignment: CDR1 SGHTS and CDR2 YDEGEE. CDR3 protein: CASSLRTQSPLHF. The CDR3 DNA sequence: TGTGCCAGCAGCTTGAGGACCCAATCACCCCTCCACTTT.

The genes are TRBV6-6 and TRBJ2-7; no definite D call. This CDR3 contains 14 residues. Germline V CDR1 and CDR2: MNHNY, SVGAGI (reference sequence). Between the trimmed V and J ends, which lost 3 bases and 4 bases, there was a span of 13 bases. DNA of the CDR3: TGTGCCAGCAGTTATTTCGCCGCACCTTACGAGCAGTACTTC. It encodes CASSYFAAPYEQYF.

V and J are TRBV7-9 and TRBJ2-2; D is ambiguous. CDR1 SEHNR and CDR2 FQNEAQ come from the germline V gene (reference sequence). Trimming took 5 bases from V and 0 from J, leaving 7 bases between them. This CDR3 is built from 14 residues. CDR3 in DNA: TGTGCCAGCAGCCCCACATCGAACACCGGGGAGCTGTTTTTT. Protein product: CASSPTSNTGELFF. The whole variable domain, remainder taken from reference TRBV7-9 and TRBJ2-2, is DTGVSQNPRHKITKRGQNVTFRCDPISEHNRLYWYRQTLGQGPEFLTYFQNEAQLEKSRLLSDRFSAERPKGSFSTLEIQRTEQGDSAMYLCASSPTSNTGELFFGEGSRLTVL.

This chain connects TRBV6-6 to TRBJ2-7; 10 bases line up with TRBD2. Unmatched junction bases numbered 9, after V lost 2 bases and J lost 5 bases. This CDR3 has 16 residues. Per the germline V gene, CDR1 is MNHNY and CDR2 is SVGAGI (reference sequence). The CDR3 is CASSYLQGLASNEQYF. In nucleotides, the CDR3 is TGTGCCAGCAGTTACCTGCAGGGACTAGCGAGCAACGAGCAGTACTTC.

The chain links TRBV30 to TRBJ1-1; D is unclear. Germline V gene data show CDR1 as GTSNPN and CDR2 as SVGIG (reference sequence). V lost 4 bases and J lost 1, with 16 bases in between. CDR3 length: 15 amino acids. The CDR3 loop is CAWKILPGQNTEAFF. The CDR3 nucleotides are TGTGCCTGGAAGATTCTACCGGGCCAGAACACTGAAGCTTTCTTT.

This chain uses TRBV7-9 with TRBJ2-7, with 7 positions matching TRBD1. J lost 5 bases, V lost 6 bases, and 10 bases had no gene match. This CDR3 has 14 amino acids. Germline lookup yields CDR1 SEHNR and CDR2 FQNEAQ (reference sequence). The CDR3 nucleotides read TGTGCCAGCAGTCCGACAGGGACAGCCAACGAGCAGTACTTC. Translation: CASSPTGTANEQYF.

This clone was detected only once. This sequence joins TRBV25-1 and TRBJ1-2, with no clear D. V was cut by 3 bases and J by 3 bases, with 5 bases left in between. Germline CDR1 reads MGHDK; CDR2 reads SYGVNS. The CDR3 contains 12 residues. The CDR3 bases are TGTGCCAGCAGTGACACAGACTATGGCTACACCTTC. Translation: CASSDTDYGYTF.

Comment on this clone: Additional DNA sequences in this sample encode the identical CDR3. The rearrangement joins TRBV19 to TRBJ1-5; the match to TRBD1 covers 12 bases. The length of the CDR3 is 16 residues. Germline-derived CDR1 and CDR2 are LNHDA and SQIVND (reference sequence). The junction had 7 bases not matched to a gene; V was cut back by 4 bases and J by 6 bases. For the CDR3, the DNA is TGTGCCAGTAGTACTCATGGGACAGGGGGCGGTCAGCCCCAGCATTTT. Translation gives CASSTHGTGGGQPQHF.

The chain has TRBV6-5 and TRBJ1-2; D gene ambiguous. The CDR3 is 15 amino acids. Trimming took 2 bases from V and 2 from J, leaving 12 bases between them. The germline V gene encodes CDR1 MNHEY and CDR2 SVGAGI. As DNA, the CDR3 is TGTGCCAGCAGTTACAGCGGACCGATAAACTATGGCTACACCTTC. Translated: CASSYSGPINYGYTF.

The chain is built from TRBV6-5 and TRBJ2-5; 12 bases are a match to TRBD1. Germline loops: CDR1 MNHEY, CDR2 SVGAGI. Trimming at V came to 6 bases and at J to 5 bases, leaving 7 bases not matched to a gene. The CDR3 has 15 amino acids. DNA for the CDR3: TGTGCCAGCAGCTGGGGACAGGGGGCGAGGGAGACCCAGTACTTC. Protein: CASSWGQGARETQYF.

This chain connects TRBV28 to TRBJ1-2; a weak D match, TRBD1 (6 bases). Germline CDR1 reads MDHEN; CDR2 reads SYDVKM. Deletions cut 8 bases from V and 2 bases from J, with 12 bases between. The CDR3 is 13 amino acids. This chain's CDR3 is CASGGQGNYGYTF. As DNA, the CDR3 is TGTGCCAGCGGGGGGCAGGGGAACTATGGCTACACCTTC.

This chain's CDR3 is CSVEDNEDGYTF. CDR3 in DNA: TGCAGCGTTGAAGATAATGAAGATGGCTACACCTTC. This chain uses TRBV29-1 with TRBJ1-2, with D unresolved. This CDR3 comprises 12 residues. Germline lookup yields CDR1 SQVTM and CDR2 ANQGSEA. Trimming left V 0 bases short and J 6 bases short, with 8 bases between.

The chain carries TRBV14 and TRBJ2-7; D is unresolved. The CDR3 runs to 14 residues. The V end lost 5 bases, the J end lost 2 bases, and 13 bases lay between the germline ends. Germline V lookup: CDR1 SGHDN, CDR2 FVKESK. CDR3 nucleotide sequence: TGTGCCAGCAGCGACCCGGGTCACCCCTACGAGCAGTACTTC. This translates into CASSDPGHPYEQYF.

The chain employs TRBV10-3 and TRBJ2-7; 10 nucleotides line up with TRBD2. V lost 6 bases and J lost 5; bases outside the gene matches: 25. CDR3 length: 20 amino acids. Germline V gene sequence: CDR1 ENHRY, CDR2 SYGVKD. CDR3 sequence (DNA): TGTGCCATCAGCAAATGGGGCAGGGGAAAGTGGCTAGCGGGAGCCCACGAGCAGTACTTC. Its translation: CAISKWGRGKWLAGAHEQYF.

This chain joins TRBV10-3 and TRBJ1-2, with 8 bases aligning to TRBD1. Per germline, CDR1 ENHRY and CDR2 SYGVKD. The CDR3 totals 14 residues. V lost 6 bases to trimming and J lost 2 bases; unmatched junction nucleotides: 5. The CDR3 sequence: CAIRDGQGNYGYTF. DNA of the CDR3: TGTGCCATCAGAGATGGACAGGGAAACTATGGCTACACCTTC.